This is a list of T cell receptor beta chains from one sample in a study of OX40 agonist ivuxolimab in advanced cancers. The assay was immunoSEQ multiplex PCR, and TCRdb's table has in-frame clones only and misses some. The sample has under 85,000 clones; over 75% are singletons. This sample comprised CD4+ or CD8+ T cells sorted from blood, obtained in a trial of the OX40 agonist ivuxolimab. Receptors were obtained from an adult with an advanced solid tumor such as melanoma, head and neck, liver or kidney cancer. CDR3s include the opening cysteine and the closing phenylalanine or tryptophan. The D gene is left open where the match is weak. Expanded clones are given a class, and other clones once, few, many or no size at all.

cdr3_nt cdr3_aa j_call d_call v_call clone_size
TGTGCCAGCAGCCGAGTAGACACCCTCACTGAAGCTTTCTTT CASSRVDTLTEAFF TRBJ1-1 . TRBV5-3 .
TGTGCCAGTAGGTACCGATGGCAGACGGCTGGAAACACCATATATTTT CASRYRWQTAGNTIYF TRBJ1-3 . TRBV19 .
TGTGCCTCGAATACTGCGAATGGAAACACCATATATTTT CASNTANGNTIYF TRBJ1-3 . TRBV10-3 .
TGTGCCAGCAGTTTAGGGGGTATGAACCATAACATTCAGTACTTC CASSLGGMNHNIQYF TRBJ2-4 . TRBV27 .
TGTGCCAGCAGCTGGTACAGGGGAGGGACTGAAGCTTTCTTT CASSWYRGGTEAFF TRBJ1-1 TRBD1 TRBV5-6 .
TGTGCCAGCAGCCAGACGACAGGGACGTTCGCCGGGGCCAACGTCCTGACTTTC CASSQTTGTFAGANVLTF TRBJ2-6 TRBD1 TRBV9 .
TGTGCCAGCAGTTACGGGGGAAGAAACTATGGCTACACCTTC CASSYGGRNYGYTF TRBJ1-2 . TRBV6-6 .
TGTGCCAGCACCCCGGACCCTACACTGGGAGGCTACACCTTC CASTPDPTLGGYTF TRBJ1-2 . TRBV9 .
TGTGCTAGTGGACTGGGACTAGCGGGTGCGGGTGAGCAGTTCTTC CASGLGLAGAGEQFF TRBJ2-1 TRBD2 TRBV12-5 .
TGTGCCAGCTCTAACTTAAACAGGGCTTCGAACACCGGGGAGCTGTTTTTT CASSNLNRASNTGELFF TRBJ2-2 . TRBV18 .
TGTGCCAGCAGCTTAGCGATTGAGACCCAGTACTTC CASSLAIETQYF TRBJ2-5 . TRBV7-2 once
TGTGCCAGCAGTCCAGGCTCGGGGGCTGAAGCTTTCTTT CASSPGSGAEAFF TRBJ1-1 . TRBV6-5 .
TGTGCCAGCAGCTTAGAAGGGGGAGGCAATCAGCCCCAGCATTTT CASSLEGGGNQPQHF TRBJ1-5 . TRBV7-2 few
TGTGCCAGCAGCTTATCCAACGGTGAAAAACTGTTTTTT CASSLSNGEKLFF TRBJ1-4 . TRBV7-6 few
TGTGCCAGCAGCTCAATAGCCCTCGGTGGCAGGGGGCTTGGGTTCGAGGGCTACACCTTC CASSSIALGGRGLGFEGYTF TRBJ1-2 TRBD1 TRBV11-3 once
TGTGCCAGCAGTTTGGAAGGGGTAACCGGGGAGCTGTTTTTT CASSLEGVTGELFF TRBJ2-2 . TRBV27 .
TGTGCTAGTGGTTTGGTCTATCAGACACTTAACTATGGCTACACCTTC CASGLVYQTLNYGYTF TRBJ1-2 . TRBV12-5 .
TGTGCCAGCAAGGGGGCCGGACAGGGGCCCGCAGATACGCAGTATTTT CASKGAGQGPADTQYF TRBJ2-3 TRBD1 TRBV28 .
TGTGCCAGCAGCTTAACGGGACAGCCCGGAGGGGAGCTGTTTTTT CASSLTGQPGGELFF TRBJ2-2 TRBD1 TRBV7-3 .
TGTGCCAGCAGCTTCGATAGCTCCTATAATTCACCCCTCCACTTT CASSFDSSYNSPLHF TRBJ1-6 . TRBV11-2 .
TGTGCCAGCAGTCGACAGGGGGCGCAAGGAGAGACCCAGTACTTC CASSRQGAQGETQYF TRBJ2-5 TRBD1 TRBV6-4 .
TGTGCCAGCAGACCTAGCAACAATCAGCCCCAGCATTTT CASRPSNNQPQHF TRBJ1-5 . TRBV6-4 .
TGTGCCAGCAGCACCAGGGGGCAGGGATATGGCTACACCTTC CASSTRGQGYGYTF TRBJ1-2 TRBD1 TRBV5-4 .
TGTGCCAGTAGCCCTACATCCGACTATGGCTACACCTTC CASSPTSDYGYTF TRBJ1-2 . TRBV19 few
TGTGCCAGCAGCCAAGAGGCGGGCGGATCAATTTTGAACACTGAAGCTTTCTTT CASSQEAGGSILNTEAFF TRBJ1-1 . TRBV4-2 once
TGTGCCAGCAGCTTAGCGGTCGGTAAGGGCTCCTACAATGAGCAGTTCTTC CASSLAVGKGSYNEQFF TRBJ2-1 . TRBV7-2 few
TGTGCTAGTGGTCCGGGGACAGTAGCATACAATGAGCAGTTCTTC CASGPGTVAYNEQFF TRBJ2-1 TRBD1 TRBV12-5 .
TGTGCCAGCAGCCGTGGGACTTCGGGGAACGATAATGAAAAACTGTTTTTT CASSRGTSGNDNEKLFF TRBJ1-4 . TRBV5-4 .
TGTGCCAGCAGCCCGGGACAGGGGATTTACGAGCAGTACTTC CASSPGQGIYEQYF TRBJ2-7 TRBD1 TRBV6-6 .
TGTGCCAGCAGCTTTATGGAGAACACCGGGGAGCTGTTTTTT CASSFMENTGELFF TRBJ2-2 . TRBV7-3 .
TGTGCCAGCAGCTCCGGCAGGGGGCGTGAAAAACTGTTTTTT CASSSGRGREKLFF TRBJ1-4 TRBD1 TRBV5-6 .
TGCGCCAGCGGATCCGGGACAAAGAACACCGGGGAGCTGTTTTTT CASGSGTKNTGELFF TRBJ2-2 . TRBV5-1 .
TGTGCCAGCAGTATCCCGGAGTACAACTATGGCTACACCTTC CASSIPEYNYGYTF TRBJ1-2 . TRBV7-9 .
TGTGCCAGCAGTGGGGGACGGAATCAGCCCCAGCATTTT CASSGGRNQPQHF TRBJ1-5 . TRBV6-1 .
TGTGCCAGTGGGAACTCGGGCAATCAGCCCCAGCATTTT CASGNSGNQPQHF TRBJ1-5 . TRBV2 .
TGTGCCAGCAGTGATCCGGAGGGAACGAACATTCAGTACTTC CASSDPEGTNIQYF TRBJ2-4 . TRBV25-1 .
TGCGCCAGCAGCTGGGGACAGGGTGAGACCCAGTACTTC CASSWGQGETQYF TRBJ2-5 TRBD1 TRBV5-1 .
TGTGCCAGCAGGGCAGGGTTCTCTGGAAACACCATATATTTT CASRAGFSGNTIYF TRBJ1-3 . TRBV11-3 .
TGTGCCAGCAGCCCACAAGGAGGGGAGACCCAGTACTTC CASSPQGGETQYF TRBJ2-5 . TRBV6-1 .
TGTGCCAGCAGCCAGAGGGGGGCAGTCAGGAATGAGCAGTTCTTC CASSQRGAVRNEQFF TRBJ2-1 . TRBV6-5 .
TGTGCCAGCTCGCCCGGCCAGAACACTGAAGCTTTCTTT CASSPGQNTEAFF TRBJ1-1 . TRBV18 .
TGTGCCAGCAGCCGAAGTGCTAGCGGGCAAGAGACCCAGTACTTC CASSRSASGQETQYF TRBJ2-5 TRBD2 TRBV5-4 .
TGCGCCAGCAGCCAGGAACGGTCGGGGATTGGCACTGAAGCTTTCTTT CASSQERSGIGTEAFF TRBJ1-1 . TRBV4-1 .
TGTGCCAGCAGCAAAGGGCAGGATCCACAGGGCCTGCCTACTAACTATGGCTACACCTTC CASSKGQDPQGLPTNYGYTF TRBJ1-2 . TRBV21-1 .
TGTGCCACCAGCAGGTTGGTGACAAAGGTCCAAGAGACCCAGTACTTC CATSRLVTKVQETQYF TRBJ2-5 . TRBV15 once
TGCGCCAGCAGCTTGGCGGGCCCCCTTGGGGAGACCCAGTACTTC CASSLAGPLGETQYF TRBJ2-5 . TRBV5-1 once
TGCGCCAGCAGCCTCCGCCAGGGCTGGAGGGATCGGGAAAGCCTCAATCGGGATGGCTACACCTTC CASSLRQGWRDRESLNRDGYTF TRBJ1-2 . TRBV4-1 .
TGTGCCAGCAGTTACAGTGAGACCGACGCTTTCAGAGGGCAGTACTTC CASSYSETDAFRGQYF TRBJ2-7 . TRBV6-5 .
TGTGCCAGCAGCTTAGGAGGGTCGAATATAACCCAGTACTTC CASSLGGSNITQYF TRBJ2-5 . TRBV7-9 .
TGTGCCAGCAGCTTGGGCGCACAGGGCAATGAGCAGTTCTTC CASSLGAQGNEQFF TRBJ2-1 . TRBV5-4 once
TGTGCCAGCAGCTCGACCCGGGACAGGGAACGCACAGATACACAGTATTTT CASSSTRDRERTDTQYF TRBJ2-3 TRBD1 TRBV7-8 .
TGTGCCAGCAGCCTGAGGACAGGGGGCTTTCCAGATACGCAGTATTTT CASSLRTGGFPDTQYF TRBJ2-3 TRBD1 TRBV11-3 .
TGTGCCAGCAGCGTAGCTTCAGGACAGGGGGCAGGAAACACCATATATTTT CASSVASGQGAGNTIYF TRBJ1-3 TRBD1 TRBV9 .
TGTGCCAGCAGTCTTAACTATGGCTACACCTTC CASSLNYGYTF TRBJ1-2 . TRBV6-1 .
TGCAGCGTTGATCAGGGGAAAGCTGGGGCCAACGTCCTGACTTTC CSVDQGKAGANVLTF TRBJ2-6 . TRBV29-1 .
TGTGCCAGCAGTTACGGCCGTGAAAACACCATATATTTT CASSYGRENTIYF TRBJ1-3 . TRBV6-6 .
TGTGCCAGCAGCAAGGTGGCCAGGGGGCTAGATGCTTTCTTT CASSKVARGLDAFF TRBJ1-1 TRBD1 TRBV7-2 .
TGTGCCTGGACTAGCGGTGAGACCCAGTACTTC CAWTSGETQYF TRBJ2-5 TRBD2 TRBV30 .
TGTGCCAGCAGCCAAAGTTGGCCTAGCGGGGGATCCCTAGCCAAAAACATTCAGTACTTC CASSQSWPSGGSLAKNIQYF TRBJ2-4 TRBD2 TRBV4-2 .
TGTGCCACCAGCAGACGGGACAGGGGCGCAACTAATGAAAAACTGTTTTTT CATSRRDRGATNEKLFF TRBJ1-4 TRBD1 TRBV15 .